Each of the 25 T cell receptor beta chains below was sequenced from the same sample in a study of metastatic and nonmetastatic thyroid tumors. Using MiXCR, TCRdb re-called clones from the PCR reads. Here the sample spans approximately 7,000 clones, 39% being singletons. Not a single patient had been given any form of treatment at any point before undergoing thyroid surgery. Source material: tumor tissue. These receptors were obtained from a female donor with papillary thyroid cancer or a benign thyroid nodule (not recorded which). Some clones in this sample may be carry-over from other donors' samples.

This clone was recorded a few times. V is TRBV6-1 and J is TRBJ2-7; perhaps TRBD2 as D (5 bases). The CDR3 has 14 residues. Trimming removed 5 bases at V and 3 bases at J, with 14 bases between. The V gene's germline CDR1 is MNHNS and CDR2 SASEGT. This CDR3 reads CASSSSTGSYEQYF. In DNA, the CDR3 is TGTGCCAGCAGTTCATCGACGGGGAGCTACGAGCAGTACTTC.

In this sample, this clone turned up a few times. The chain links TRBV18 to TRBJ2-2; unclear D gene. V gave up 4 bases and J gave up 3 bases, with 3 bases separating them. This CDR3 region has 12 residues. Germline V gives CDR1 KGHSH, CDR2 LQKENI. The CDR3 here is CASSLYTGELFF. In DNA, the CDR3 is TGTGCCAGCTCACTATACACCGGGGAGCTGTTTTTT.

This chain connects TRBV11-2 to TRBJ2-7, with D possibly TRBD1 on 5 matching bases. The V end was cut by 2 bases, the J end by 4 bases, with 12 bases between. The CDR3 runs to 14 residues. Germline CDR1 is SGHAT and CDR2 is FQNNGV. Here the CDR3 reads CASSLNQGTYEQYF. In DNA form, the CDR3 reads TGTGCCAGCAGCTTAAATCAGGGAACATACGAGCAGTACTTC.

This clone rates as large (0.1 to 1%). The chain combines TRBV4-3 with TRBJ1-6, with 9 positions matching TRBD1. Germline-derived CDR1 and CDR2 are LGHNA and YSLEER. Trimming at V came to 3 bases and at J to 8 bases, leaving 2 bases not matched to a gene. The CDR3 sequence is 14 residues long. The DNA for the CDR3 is TGCGCCAGCAGCCAGACAGGGGGTTATTCACCCCTCCACTTT. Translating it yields CASSQTGGYSPLHF.

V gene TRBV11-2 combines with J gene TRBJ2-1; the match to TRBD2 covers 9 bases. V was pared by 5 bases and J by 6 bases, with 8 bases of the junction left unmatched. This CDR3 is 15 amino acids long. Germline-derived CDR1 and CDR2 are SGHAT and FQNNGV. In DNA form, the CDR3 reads TGTGCCAGCAGCCAGTTAGCGGGAGCGGTCAATGAGCAGTTCTTC. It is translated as CASSQLAGAVNEQFF.

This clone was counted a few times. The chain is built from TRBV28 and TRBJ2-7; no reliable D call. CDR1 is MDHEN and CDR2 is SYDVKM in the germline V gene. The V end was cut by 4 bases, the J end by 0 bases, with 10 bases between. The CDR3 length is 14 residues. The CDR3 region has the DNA TGTGCCAGCAGTTCTCCGCAGAGCTCCTACGAGCAGTACTTC. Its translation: CASSSPQSSYEQYF. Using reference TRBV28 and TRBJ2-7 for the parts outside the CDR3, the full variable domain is DVKVTQSSRYLVKRTGEKVFLECVQDMDHENMFWYRQDPGLGLRLIYFSYDVKMKEKGDIPEGYSVSREKKERFSLILESASTNQTSMYLCASSSPQSSYEQYFGPGTRLTVT.

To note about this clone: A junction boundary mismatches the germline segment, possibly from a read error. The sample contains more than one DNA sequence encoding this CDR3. As DNA, the CDR3 is TGTGCCAGCAGTTACGGGGGGAATCCCACAGATACGCAATATTTT. Translating it yields CASSYGGNPTDTQYF. V and J are TRBV6-2 or TRBV6-3 and TRBJ2-3; D may be TRBD2 (6 bases). Germline loops: CDR1 MNHEY, CDR2 SVGEGT. The CDR3 totals 15 residues.

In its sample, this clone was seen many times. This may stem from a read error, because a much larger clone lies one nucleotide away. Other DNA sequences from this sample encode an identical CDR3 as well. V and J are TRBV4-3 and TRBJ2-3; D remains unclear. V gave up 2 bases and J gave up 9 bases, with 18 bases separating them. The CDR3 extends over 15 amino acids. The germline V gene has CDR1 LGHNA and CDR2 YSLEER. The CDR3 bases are TGCGCCAGCAGCCAAAGTTTCCGCCTCACCGGCACGCAGTATTTT. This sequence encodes CASSQSFRLTGTQYF.

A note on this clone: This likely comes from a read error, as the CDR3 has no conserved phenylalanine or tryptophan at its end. CDR3 amino acids: CAWGERGVVRSDEQYL. The CDR3 DNA is TGTGCCTGGGGTGAGCGGGGGGTCGTTCGGTCGGACGAGCAGTACTTG. The chain carries TRBV30 and TRBJ2-7, with TRBD2 matching over 9 bases. The V and J ends lost 5 bases and 5 bases, in that order; junction bases with no gene match: 16. CDR3 length: 16 amino acids. Germline assignment: CDR1 GTSNPN and CDR2 SVGIG (reference sequence).

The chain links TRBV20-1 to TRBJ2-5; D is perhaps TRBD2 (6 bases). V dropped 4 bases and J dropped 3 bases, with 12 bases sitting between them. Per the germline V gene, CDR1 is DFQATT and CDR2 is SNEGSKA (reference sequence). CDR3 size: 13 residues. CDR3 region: CSAKTSGEETQYF. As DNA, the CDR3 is TGCAGTGCTAAGACTAGTGGGGAAGAGACCCAGTACTTC.

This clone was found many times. The CDR3 DNA follows: TGTGCCAGCAGCTCGACCCTGGGGGGAAGCGGGAGGGGTCTGTTCTTC. Translated, it gives CASSSTLGGSGRGLFF. The V and J genes are TRBV9 and TRBJ2-1, with TRBD2 identical over 10 bases. Germline V CDR1 and CDR2: SGDLS, YYNGEE. The CDR3 runs 16 residues. V was pared by 4 bases and J by 15 bases, with 19 bases of the junction left unmatched.

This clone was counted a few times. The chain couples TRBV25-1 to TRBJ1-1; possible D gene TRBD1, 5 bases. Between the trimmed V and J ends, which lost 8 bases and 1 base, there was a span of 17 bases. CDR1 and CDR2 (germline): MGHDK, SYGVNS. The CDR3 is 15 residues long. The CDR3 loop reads CASEHRTGQNTEAFF. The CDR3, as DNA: TGTGCCAGCGAACACAGGACGGGCCAGAACACTGAAGCTTTCTTT. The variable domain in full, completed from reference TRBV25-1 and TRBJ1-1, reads EADIYQTPRYLVIGTGKKITLECSQTMGHDKMYWYQQDPGMELHLIHYSYGVNSTEKGDLSSESTVSRIRTEHFPLTLESARPSHTSQYLCASEHRTGQNTEAFFGQGTRLTVV.

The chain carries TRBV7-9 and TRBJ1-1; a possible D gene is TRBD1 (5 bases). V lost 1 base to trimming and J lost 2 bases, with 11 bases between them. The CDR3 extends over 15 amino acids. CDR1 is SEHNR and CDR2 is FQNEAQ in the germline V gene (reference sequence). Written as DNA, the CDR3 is TGTGCCAGCAGCTTAGGAGTGTGGGACAACACTGAAGCTTTCTTT. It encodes CASSLGVWDNTEAFF.

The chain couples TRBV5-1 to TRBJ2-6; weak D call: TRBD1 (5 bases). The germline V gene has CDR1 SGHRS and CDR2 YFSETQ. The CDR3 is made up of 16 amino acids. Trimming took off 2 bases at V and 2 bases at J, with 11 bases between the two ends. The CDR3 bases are TGCGCCAGCAGCTTACCGGGCAGGGCTGGGGCCAACGTCCTGACTTTC. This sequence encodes CASSLPGRAGANVLTF.

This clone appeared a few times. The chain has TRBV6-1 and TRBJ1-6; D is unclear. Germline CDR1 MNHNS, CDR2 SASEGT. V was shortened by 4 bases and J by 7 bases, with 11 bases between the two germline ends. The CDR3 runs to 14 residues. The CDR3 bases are TGTGCCAGCAGTGTTGGAGGGTCCAATTCACCCCTCCACTTT. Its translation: CASSVGGSNSPLHF.

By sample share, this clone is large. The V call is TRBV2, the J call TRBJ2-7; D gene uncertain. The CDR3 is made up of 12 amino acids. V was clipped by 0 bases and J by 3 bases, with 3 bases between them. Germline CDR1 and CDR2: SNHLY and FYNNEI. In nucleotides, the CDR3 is TGTGCCAGCAGTGAAGCTGTCTACGAGCAGTACTTC. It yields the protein CASSEAVYEQYF.

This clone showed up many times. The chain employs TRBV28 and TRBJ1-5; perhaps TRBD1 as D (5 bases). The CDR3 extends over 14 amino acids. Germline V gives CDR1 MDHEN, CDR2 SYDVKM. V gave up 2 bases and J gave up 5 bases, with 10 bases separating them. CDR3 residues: CASSLDGGDQPQHF. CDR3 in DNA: TGTGCCAGCAGTTTAGACGGAGGGGATCAGCCCCAGCATTTT.

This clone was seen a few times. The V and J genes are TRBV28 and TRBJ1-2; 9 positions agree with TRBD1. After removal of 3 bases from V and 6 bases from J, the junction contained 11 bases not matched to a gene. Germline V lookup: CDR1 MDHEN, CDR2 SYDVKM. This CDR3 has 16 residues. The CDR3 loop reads CASSFKPDGQGNGYTF. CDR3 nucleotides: TGTGCCAGCAGTTTCAAACCCGATGGACAGGGGAATGGCTACACCTTC.

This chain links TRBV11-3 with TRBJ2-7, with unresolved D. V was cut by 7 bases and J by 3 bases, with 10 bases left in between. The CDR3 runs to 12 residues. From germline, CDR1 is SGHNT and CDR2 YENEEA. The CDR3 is CASIPGNYEQYF. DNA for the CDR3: TGTGCCAGCATCCCCGGAAACTACGAGCAGTACTTC. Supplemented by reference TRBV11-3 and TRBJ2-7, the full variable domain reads EAGVVQSPRYKIIEKKQPVAFWCNPISGHNTLYWYLQNLGQGPELLIRYENEEAVDDSQLPKDRFSAERLKGVDSTLKIQPAELGDSAVYLCASIPGNYEQYFGPGTRLTVT.

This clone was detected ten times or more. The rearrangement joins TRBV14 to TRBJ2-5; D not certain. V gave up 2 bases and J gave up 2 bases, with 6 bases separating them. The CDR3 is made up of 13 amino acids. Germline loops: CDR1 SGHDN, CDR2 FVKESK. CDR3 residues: CASSQKLQETQYF. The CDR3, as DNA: TGTGCCAGCAGCCAAAAGCTTCAAGAGACCCAGTACTTC.

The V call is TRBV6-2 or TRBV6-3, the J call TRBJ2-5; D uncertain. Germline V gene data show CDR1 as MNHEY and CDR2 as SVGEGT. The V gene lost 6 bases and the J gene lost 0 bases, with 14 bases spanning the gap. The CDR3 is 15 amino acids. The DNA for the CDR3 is TGTGCCAGCAGCCCGCGAGGCGACAACCAAGAGACCCAGTACTTC. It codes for CASSPRGDNQETQYF.

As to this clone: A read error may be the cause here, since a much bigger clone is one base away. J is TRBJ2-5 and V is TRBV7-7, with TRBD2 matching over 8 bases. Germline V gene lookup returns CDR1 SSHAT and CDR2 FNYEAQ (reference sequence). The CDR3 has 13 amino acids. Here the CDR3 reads CASRFELAEAQYF. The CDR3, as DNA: TGTGCTAGCAGGTTCGAACTAGCGGAAGCCCAGTACTTC.

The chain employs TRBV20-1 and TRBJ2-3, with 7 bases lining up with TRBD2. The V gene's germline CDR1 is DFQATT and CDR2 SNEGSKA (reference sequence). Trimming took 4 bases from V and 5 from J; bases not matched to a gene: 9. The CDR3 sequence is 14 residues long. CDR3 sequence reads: CSAKDSGRIDTQYF. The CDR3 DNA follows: TGCAGTGCTAAGGACTCCGGGAGGATAGATACGCAGTATTTT.

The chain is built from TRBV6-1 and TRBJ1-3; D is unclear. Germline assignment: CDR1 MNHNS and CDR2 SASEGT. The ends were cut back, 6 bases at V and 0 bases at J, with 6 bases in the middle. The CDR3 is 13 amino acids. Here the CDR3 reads CASRGFSGNTIYF. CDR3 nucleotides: TGTGCCAGCAGGGGATTCTCTGGAAACACCATATATTTT.

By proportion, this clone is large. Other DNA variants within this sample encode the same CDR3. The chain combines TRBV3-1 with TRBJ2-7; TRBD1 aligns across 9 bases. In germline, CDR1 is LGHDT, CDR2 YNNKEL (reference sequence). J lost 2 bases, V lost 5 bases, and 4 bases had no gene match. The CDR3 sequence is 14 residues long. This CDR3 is CASSWTGAPYEQYF. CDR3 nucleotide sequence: TGTGCCAGCAGCTGGACAGGGGCACCCTACGAGCAGTACTTC.